This T cell receptor (beta chain) is from a study of blood T cell repertoires in COVID-19. The wider study: Researchers got acute and convalescent COVID-19 samples from the United States, Italy and Spain. In each case, the material was cDNA or gDNA derived from T cells, B-cell-depleted T cells, or PBMCs.

This CDR3 spans 14 amino acids. From germline, CDR1 is MGHRA and CDR2 YSYEKL. Trimming cost V 4 bases and J 4 bases, with 8 bases left between them. Original processing notes: Reference gene primer amplification gave estimated nucleated cell counts. Method: immunoSEQ multiplex PCR; TCRdb's copy keeps in-frame clones and lacks some. That table supplies the V and J calls and clone size; D and trimming were determined from the DNA. Of 80,000 to 95,000 clones listed, over 80% are singletons. Sequencing was carried out using peripheral blood. The TCR originated in a human donor with active COVID-19. The donor label of this sample is uncertain. This sequence joins TRBV4-1 and TRBJ1-6; D is undetermined. The CDR3 spells CASSLGRYNSPLHF. The CDR3, as DNA: TGCGCCAGCAGCCTCGGGAGGTATAATTCACCCCTCCACTTT.